This T cell receptor (beta chain) was sequenced in a study of cytomegalovirus exposure and HLA in healthy donors. The table came from immunoSEQ multiplex PCR; TCRdb's copy has only in-frame clones and leaves some out. The profile shows roughly 250,000 clones, more than 75% of them singletons. Study-level findings and limits: Published work reported that the classifier diagnosed cytomegalovirus status with high specificity and sensitivity. The authors enumerated under 200 TCR beta chains as linked to cytomegalovirus. Among the CMV-associated chains, three were confirmed in vitro as specific for CMV antigens. Most TCRs appeared rarely, but some public TCRs recurred in many donors.

Germline CDR1 is LNHNV and CDR2 is YYDKDF (reference sequence). The length of the CDR3 is 15 residues. After removal of 3 bases from V and 0 bases from J, the junction contained 5 bases not matched to a gene. With regard to this clone: Antigen specificity is unknown.

The genes are TRBV15 and TRBJ2-7; 7 positions match TRBD1. Sequenced sample: PBMCs. The TCR originated in a man between 18 and 35 years old in good health and CMV-seronegative. CDR3 in DNA: TGTGCCACCAGCAGCCCGGACAGGAGCTCCTACGAGCAGTACTTC. Amino acids: CATSSPDRSSYEQYF.